Below are 6 T cell receptor beta chains sequenced from a single sample in a study of blood T cell repertoires in COVID-19. Using immunoSEQ multiplex PCR, the repertoire was profiled, and TCRdb retains in-frame clones only, with some absent. Of 70,000 to 90,000 clones in the sample, about four fifths were seen once. The sequenced material came from peripheral blood. The receptors were gathered from a human donor in a cohort sampled during active COVID-19.

J is TRBJ1-3 and V is TRBV5-5; D uncertain. Between the trimmed V and J ends, which lost 2 bases and 7 bases, there was a span of 13 bases. CDR1 and CDR2 from the germline V gene are SGHKS and YYEKEE (reference sequence). There are 14 residues in the CDR3. CDR3 sequence: CASSFGGARNTIYF. DNA for the CDR3: TGTGCCAGCAGCTTCGGAGGAGCCCGGAACACCATATATTTT.

The V gene is TRBV6-5, the J gene TRBJ2-5; the D gene is possibly TRBD2 (6 bases). The CDR3 contains 14 residues. Trimming took off 0 bases at V and 4 bases at J, with 9 bases between the two ends. CDR1 and CDR2 from the germline V gene are MNHEY and SVGAGI. The CDR3 DNA is TGTGCCAGCAGTTACTCTGGCGGGGCAGAGACCCAGTACTTC. It translates to CASSYSGGAETQYF.

This clone was seen repeatedly, ten times or more. This chain links TRBV12-1 with TRBJ2-3; the DNA was not compared with TRBD2, the D call given in the table. TRBV12-1 is a documented pseudogene. The CDR3 covers 15 residues. This CDR3 reads CASSFVRCLTDTQYF. DNA of the CDR3: TGTGCCAGCAGCTTTGTTCGGTGCCTCACAGATACGCAGTATTTT.

This clone has just one count. The gene calls are TRBV29-1 and TRBJ1-4; D perhaps matches TRBD1 (5 bases). Germline assignment: CDR1 SQVTM and CDR2 ANQGSEA. The germline V and J ends were trimmed by 5 bases and 5 bases, with 9 bases remaining between them. The CDR3 has 12 residues. CDR3: CSVRQKNEKLFF. CDR3 nucleotides: TGCAGCGTTCGACAGAAAAATGAAAAACTGTTTTTT. Together with reference TRBV29-1 and TRBJ1-4, the CDR3 gives the full variable domain: SAVISQKPSRDICQRGTSLTIQCQVDSQVTMMFWYRQQPGQSLTLIATANQGSEATYESGFVIDKFPISRPNLTFSTLTVSNMSPEDSSIYLCSVRQKNEKLFFGSGTQLSVL.

The count of this clone is one. The V call is TRBV5-4, the J call TRBJ2-3; D might be TRBD2 (7 bases). V lost 2 bases to trimming and J lost 5 bases, with 12 bases between them. In germline, CDR1 is SGHNT, CDR2 YYREEE (reference sequence). The CDR3 totals 14 residues. This chain's CDR3 is CASSFWEGVDTQYF. The CDR3 DNA is TGTGCCAGCAGCTTTTGGGAGGGGGTAGATACGCAGTATTTT.

The chain recombines TRBV7-9 with TRBJ2-1; 8 nucleotides match TRBD1. The germline gives CDR1 SEHNR, CDR2 FQNEAQ (reference sequence). The CDR3 sequence is 16 residues long. Trimming cost V 1 base and J 7 bases; bases outside gene matches: 9. This CDR3 reads CASSLVTGGKLNEQFF. The CDR3 DNA sequence: TGTGCCAGCAGCTTAGTCACAGGGGGAAAACTTAATGAGCAGTTCTTC.